This T cell receptor (beta chain) was found in a study of Graves' ophthalmopathy and Graves' hyperthyroidism (dated by TCRdb to about 2018). A note on the overall study: Peripheral blood was collected at initial diagnosis, before any treatment. For independent validation, a separate cohort was made up of approximately 19 hyperthyroidism patients plus 17 patients who later progressed from hyperthyroidism to ophthalmopathy. In roughly six hyperthyroidism patients, the T-cell repertoire of thyroid tissue was compared with the T-cell repertoire of blood. Following sampling, methimazole starting at 30 mg daily was administered to hyperthyroidism patients, and high-dose intravenous methylprednisolone was administered to ophthalmopathy patients. To explore V-J signatures distinguishing ophthalmopathy from hyperthyroidism, a discovery set of approximately 100 patients (around 42 ophthalmopathy, roughly 56 stable hyperthyroidism) was enrolled. The study used signatures of the TCR beta repertoire to tell Graves' ophthalmopathy apart from Graves' hyperthyroidism and to predict which patients would progress to ophthalmopathy. In total, 135 blood samples were TCR-sequenced: some 40 ophthalmopathy, approximately 80 hyperthyroidism and about 17 hyperthyroidism-to-ophthalmopathy patients. What the study reported, not specific to this receptor: In validation, the model predicted ophthalmopathy progression with 70.59% sensitivity and about 73% specificity; some 13 predicted patients were CT-confirmed with GO in a median of approximately 6.5 months. The 13-signature model separated ophthalmopathy from stable hyperthyroidism with approximately 88% sensitivity and 81.08% specificity in cross-validation, and 80%/75% in the test set. Most expanded thyroid clonotypes with frequency above 0.001 were also detected in blood, suggesting blood repertoires may reflect the thyroid immune response. Sample size was not statistically predetermined, and group allocation was not concealed from the investigators.

This clonotype came up many times. There is no known antigen for this receptor. It has no much larger one-base neighbor in the sample; base qualities were not kept. The ophthalmopathy patients had moderately to severely active disease, with a Clinical Activity Score of 3 or higher, a NOSPECS grade of 4 or higher, and a disease duration of less than 3 months. Patients were excluded if they had other autoimmune diseases, uncontrolled infections, pregnancy or lactation. Clinical symptoms, serum thyroxine, TRAb, thyroid ultrasound and orbital computed tomography were used for diagnosis. Using Ficoll-Paque density gradient centrifugation, PBMCs were isolated from about 10 ml of fresh peripheral blood. Total RNA was extracted with Trizol reagent and quality-checked on an Agilent 2100 Bioanalyzer. For repertoire sequencing, the TCR beta CDR3 regions were amplified from RNA transcripts. The first round of RT-PCR was done with HTBI primers and the Qiagen OneStep RT-PCR kit, and was followed by a second round of multiplex PCR, then size selection and purification. The libraries underwent paired-end sequencing with 100 bp reads on an Illumina HiSeq2000. Per the authors' processing: SOAPnuke was used for read processing, and reads with adapters, uncalled bases, a mean Phred below 15, or no exact constant-primer or identifier match were discarded. COPE v1.2.5 was used to merge the high-quality paired reads. Clonotypes were defined as unique nucleotide sequences and were aligned to IMGT TRB V, D and J references using MiTCR v1.1. The analysis was limited to V-J combinations with a frequency above 0.0001, which together covered around 99% of the repertoires. For each V-J combination, a TCR clonal expansion and chaos score was defined as F50 clonal expansion divided by the chaos observed in the TCRdist matrix. Features were reduced by Welch's t-statistics and random forest to around 14 V-J combinations, which fed a naive Bayes classifier. The Morisita-Horn index was used to measure how similar the thyroid and blood repertoires were. The public reads were run again by TCRdb, first through fastp at Q25 and then through MiXCR, and only productive beta chains were kept. Each record represents a unique CDR3 protein, reported with the most common genes and DNA among its rows. These V and J calls derive from TCRdb rather than the authors' analysis. Present in this sample are 200,000 to 250,000 distinct CDR3 sequences, around 42% of which were seen just once. The top ten constitute 40% to 55% of the sample.

From the cysteine up to the phenylalanine, the CDR3 has a length of 12 residues. Of all the DNA, just the CDR3 is kept, 36 bases in frame from base 1. The germline V and J ends show losses of 5 bases and 6 bases respectively, and no gene match explains 5 bases of the junction. CDR1 SQVTM and CDR2 ANQGSEA are derived from the germline V gene. The sequence joins TRBV29-1 to TRBJ1-2; 8 bases in the middle match TRBD1. The TCR was taken from an adult man with Graves' ophthalmopathy. Sequenced input: peripheral blood. The CDR3 protein is CSVQGAVDGYTF. The DNA sequence is TGCAGCGTTCAGGGGGCAGTTGATGGCTACACCTTC.